A single sample gave rise to the 30 T cell receptor beta chains below, sequenced in a study of OX40 agonist ivuxolimab in advanced cancers. TCRdb's table, derived via immunoSEQ multiplex PCR, lists solely in-frame clones and lacks some. This table holds roughly 80,000 clones, approximately 85% found once. This specimen was CD4+ or CD8+ T cells sorted from blood, taken in a trial of the OX40 agonist ivuxolimab. The receptors were sampled from an adult with an advanced solid tumor such as melanoma, head and neck, liver or kidney cancer.

The V call is TRBV7-2, the J call TRBJ2-3, with D possibly TRBD2 on 7 matching bases. Germline V lookup: CDR1 SGHTA, CDR2 FQGNSA. V lost 5 bases and J 2 bases, leaving 20 bases between the germline ends. CDR3 size: 17 residues. The CDR3 DNA reads as TGTGCCAGCAGCACGGGGGGACATCTCGCCTCCACAGATACGCAGTATTTT. Encoded protein: CASSTGGHLASTDTQYF.

The V and J genes are TRBV7-8 and TRBJ2-1, with D possibly matching TRBD2 (6 bases). V dropped 5 bases and J dropped 0 bases, with 20 bases sitting between them. Per germline, CDR1 SGHVS and CDR2 FQNEAQ. This CDR3 comprises 18 residues. DNA for the CDR3: TGTGCCAGCAGCCCAACAGGAGGGTTCCCCAACTCCTACAATGAGCAGTTCTTC. As protein: CASSPTGGFPNSYNEQFF.

V usage is TRBV30 and J usage is TRBJ2-7, with D possibly TRBD2 on 6 matching bases. The germline V gene has CDR1 GTSNPN and CDR2 SVGIG (reference sequence). This CDR3 has 14 residues. V lost 4 bases to trimming and J lost 4 bases, with 17 bases between them. The CDR3 region is CAWTPSGVRYEQYF. CDR3 sequence (DNA): TGTGCCTGGACTCCTTCGGGAGTCCGATACGAGCAGTACTTC.

This chain joins TRBV6-1 and TRBJ1-5, with 7 bases matching TRBD1. CDR3 length equals 15 residues. Germline CDR1 reads MNHNS; CDR2 reads SASEGT. With V trimmed by 6 bases and J by 4 bases, 9 bases remained unmatched. In nucleotides, the CDR3 is TGTGCCAGCAGCCCTAGACAGGGTACGAATCAGCCCCAGCATTTT. It translates to CASSPRQGTNQPQHF.

The chain joins TRBV6-5 to TRBJ2-1; D gene uncertain. Germline-derived CDR1 and CDR2 are MNHEY and SVGAGI. The CDR3 is 12 residues long. Trimming took off 0 bases at V and 12 bases at J, with 9 bases between the two ends. The CDR3 spells CASSYSSGLQFF. The CDR3 nucleotides read TGTGCCAGCAGTTACTCCTCAGGTTTGCAGTTCTTC.

The rearrangement joins TRBV18 to TRBJ2-1; no clear D. From germline, CDR1 is KGHSH and CDR2 LQKENI. The CDR3 has 15 amino acids. V shed 3 bases and J shed 4 bases, with 13 bases lying between them. The CDR3 sequence: CASSPGDSPYNEQFF. As DNA, the CDR3 is TGTGCCAGCTCACCGGGCGATAGTCCTTACAATGAGCAGTTCTTC.

The V call is TRBV6-1, the J call TRBJ2-2, with D possibly TRBD1 on 5 matching bases. The CDR3 has 16 residues. The germline CDR1 and CDR2 sequences are MNHNS and SASEGT. V was pared by 2 bases and J by 0 bases, with 10 bases between. CDR3 coding DNA: TGTGCCAGCAGTGAAAGGGGAACCCCGAACACCGGGGAGCTGTTTTTT. Translation gives CASSERGTPNTGELFF.

For the CDR3, the DNA is TGTGCCACCACATCACAATTCTCCTACGAGCAGTACTTC. This gives the protein CATTSQFSYEQYF. The chain recombines TRBV19 with TRBJ2-7, with D unresolved. The germline V gene encodes CDR1 LNHDA and CDR2 SQIVND (reference sequence). Trimming pared 10 bases from V and 0 bases from J, leaving 13 bases between. CDR3 size: 13 residues.

This chain uses TRBV7-3 with TRBJ2-5, with 8 bases identical to TRBD1. CDR3 length: 13 amino acids. V trimming: 4 bases; J trimming: 5 bases; junction bases outside the gene matches: 3. Germline values: CDR1 SGHTA, CDR2 FQGTGA. The CDR3 sequence is CASSSHRGETQYF. The CDR3 DNA reads TGTGCCAGCAGCTCACACAGGGGGGAGACCCAGTACTTC.

Only one count was recorded for this clone. The V and J genes are TRBV5-8 and TRBJ2-1, with TRBD1 identical over 7 bases. V lost 4 bases and J lost 0; bases outside the gene matches: 16. The CDR3 consists of 19 residues. Germline V gives CDR1 SGHTS, CDR2 YDEGEE. DNA of the CDR3: TGTGCCAGCAGCGACCTGGGGACAGATTCCTTAGCCTCCTACAATGAGCAGTTCTTC. Amino acids: CASSDLGTDSLASYNEQFF.

This chain links TRBV5-1 with TRBJ2-3; D possibly corresponds to TRBD1 (6 bases). Germline V CDR1 and CDR2: SGHRS, YFSETQ. This CDR3 region has 15 residues. The V and J ends lost 4 bases and 2 bases respectively, with 14 bases between them. For the CDR3, the DNA is TGCGCCAGCAGCCCCGGAGCAGGGGCCACAGATACGCAGTATTTT. Encoded protein: CASSPGAGATDTQYF.

The rearrangement uses TRBV7-3 and TRBJ1-3, with TRBD1 as a possible D gene (5 bases). Per germline, CDR1 SGHTA and CDR2 FQGTGA. The ends were cut back, 1 base at V and 3 bases at J, with 7 bases in the middle. CDR3 length: 14 amino acids. In DNA, the CDR3 is TGTGCCAGCAGCTTAAACGGGGGTGGAAACACCATATATTTT. Residues: CASSLNGGGNTIYF.

The chain employs TRBV6-5 and TRBJ1-1, with D uncertain. Germline-derived CDR1 and CDR2 are MNHEY and SVGAGI. Deletions cut 6 bases from V and 11 bases from J, with 19 bases between. The length of the CDR3 is 13 residues. Here the CDR3 DNA reads TGTGCCAGCAGCATCGGGAGCCCGAGTCCCGCTTTCTTT. It is translated as CASSIGSPSPAFF.

The chain's CDR3 is CASGLSLGTDTQYF. The CDR3 nucleotides are TGTGCCAGCGGATTATCCCTTGGCACAGATACGCAGTATTTT. This chain links TRBV5-8 with TRBJ2-3; no definite D call. Looked up from germline, CDR1 is SGHTS and CDR2 is YDEGEE. This CDR3 comprises 14 residues. Trimming took off 7 bases at V and 1 base at J, with 13 bases between the two ends.

The chain carries TRBV7-6 and TRBJ2-1; D unclear. The germline CDR1 and CDR2 sequences are SGHVS and FNYEAQ. Trimming shortened V by 1 base and J by 7 bases, and 5 bases separated the two germline ends. The CDR3 extends over 12 amino acids. CDR3 sequence (DNA): TGTGCCAGCAGCTTAGTCGGGAATGAGCAGTTCTTC. Encoded protein: CASSLVGNEQFF.

This chain connects TRBV18 to TRBJ2-7; the D gene is possibly TRBD1 (6 bases). The V end was cut by 4 bases, the J end by 3 bases, with 13 bases between. CDR1 is KGHSH and CDR2 is LQKENI in the germline V gene. The CDR3 loop spans 14 amino acids. The CDR3 region is CASSRRGTDYEQYF. The CDR3 DNA reads as TGTGCCAGCTCACGCAGGGGTACGGACTACGAGCAGTACTTC.

V and J are TRBV7-6 and TRBJ1-1; TRBD1 aligns across 7 bases. V shed 5 bases and J 1 base; nucleotides not matched to a gene: 1. CDR3 length: 13 residues. CDR1 SGHVS and CDR2 FNYEAQ come from the germline V gene. For the CDR3, the DNA is TGTGCCAGCAGCCGGGACAGGAACACTGAAGCTTTCTTT. The encoded protein is CASSRDRNTEAFF.

V is TRBV7-6 and J is TRBJ2-6, with D unclear. This CDR3 contains 18 residues. V lost 1 base and J 4 bases, leaving 17 bases between the germline ends. The germline CDR1 and CDR2 sequences are SGHVS and FNYEAQ. CDR3 sequence (DNA): TGTGCCAGCAGCTTAGAGGCACAGTCCCCTCTCGGGGCCAACGTCCTGACTTTC. The encoded protein is CASSLEAQSPLGANVLTF.

This rearrangement joins TRBV5-1 to TRBJ2-5, with D uncertain. This CDR3 is built from 14 residues. Germline V CDR1 and CDR2: SGHRS, YFSETQ. V was shortened by 5 bases and J by 5 bases, with 16 bases between the two germline ends. This CDR3 is CASSPQPSSETQYF. The CDR3 region has the DNA TGCGCCAGCAGTCCTCAGCCTTCCTCGGAGACCCAGTACTTC.

The chain employs TRBV5-1 and TRBJ2-3; the D is unclear. CDR3 length: 11 residues. Trimming left V 7 bases short and J 2 bases short, with 5 bases between. Germline V gives CDR1 SGHRS, CDR2 YFSETQ. The CDR3 DNA sequence: TGCGCCAGCGGCTACACAGATACGCAGTATTTT. Its translation is CASGYTDTQYF.

The chain has TRBV5-1 and TRBJ1-4; no clear D gene. V was pared by 0 bases and J by 3 bases, with 9 bases between. Germline lookup yields CDR1 SGHRS and CDR2 YFSETQ. This CDR3 has 15 amino acids. The CDR3, as DNA: TGCGCCAGCAGCTTGGCCTCGACCGCTAATGAAAAACTGTTTTTT. Amino acids: CASSLASTANEKLFF.

The chain links TRBV7-8 to TRBJ1-3, with D perhaps matching TRBD1 (5 bases). The germline V gene has CDR1 SGHVS and CDR2 FQNEAQ. The CDR3 runs to 16 residues. Trimming took off 5 bases at V and 0 bases at J, with 14 bases between the two ends. In DNA form, the CDR3 reads TGTGCCAGCAGCCTACGACAGTCTCGCTCTGGAAACACCATATATTTT. Amino acid sequence: CASSLRQSRSGNTIYF.

With respect to this clone: A junction boundary mismatches the germline segment, possibly from a read error. Other DNA sequences within the sample encode an identical CDR3. The chain is built from TRBV7-7 and TRBJ1-1; D gene uncertain. CDR1 is SSHAT, CDR2 FNYEAQ, per germline (reference sequence). This CDR3 is built from 13 residues. CDR3: CASSLLQNTEAFF. DNA for the CDR3: TGTGCTAGCAGCTTACTACAGAACACCGAAGCTTTCTTT.

The genes are TRBV7-2 and TRBJ2-1; D possibly matches TRBD1 or TRBD2 (5 bases each). Per the germline V gene, CDR1 is SGHTA and CDR2 is FQGNSA. This CDR3 has 16 amino acids. V shed 1 base and J shed 6 bases, with 16 bases lying between them. CDR3 in amino acids: CASSLVGWGTGNEQFF. The DNA for the CDR3 is TGTGCCAGCAGCTTAGTGGGGTGGGGGACGGGCAATGAGCAGTTCTTC.

The chain recombines TRBV30 with TRBJ1-1; no clear D. V was cut by 3 bases and J by 2 bases, with 10 bases left in between. The CDR3 length is 13 residues. Germline values: CDR1 GTSNPN, CDR2 SVGIG (reference sequence). The CDR3 sequence: CAWRALPNTEAFF. The CDR3 DNA follows: TGTGCCTGGAGGGCCCTTCCTAACACTGAAGCTTTCTTT.

This chain joins TRBV6-5 and TRBJ2-2; D might be TRBD1 (5 bases). CDR1 MNHEY and CDR2 SVGAGI come from the germline V gene. This CDR3 comprises 16 residues. Trimming removed 0 bases at V and 4 bases at J, with 12 bases between. The CDR3: CASSYSDRKRTGELFF. The CDR3 coding sequence is TGTGCCAGCAGTTACTCTGACAGAAAGCGCACCGGGGAGCTGTTTTTT.

In this sample, this clone turned up once. V usage is TRBV19 and J usage is TRBJ2-2, with 8 bases that match TRBD1. This CDR3 contains 14 residues. Germline assignment: CDR1 LNHDA and CDR2 SQIVND (reference sequence). Trimming cost V 5 bases and J 3 bases; bases outside gene matches: 2. CDR3: CASSDRGDTGELFF. In nucleotides, the CDR3 is TGTGCCAGTAGTGACAGGGGAGACACCGGGGAGCTGTTTTTT.

The genes are TRBV6-5 and TRBJ1-1; no clear D. Germline assignment: CDR1 MNHEY and CDR2 SVGAGI. The CDR3 is made up of 12 amino acids. Trimming shortened V by 0 bases and J by 7 bases, and 6 bases separated the two germline ends. The CDR3 DNA is TGTGCCAGCAGTTACTCGCCGGGTGAAGCTTTCTTT. It yields the protein CASSYSPGEAFF.

This rearrangement joins TRBV11-2 to TRBJ2-1; D assignment may be TRBD1 or TRBD2 (5 bases each). The V gene lost 3 bases and the J gene lost 5 bases, with 11 bases spanning the gap. CDR1 is SGHAT and CDR2 is FQNNGV in the germline V gene. This CDR3 contains 14 residues. This chain's CDR3 is CASSFGTPNNEQFF. The CDR3 DNA follows: TGTGCCAGCAGCTTCGGGACCCCCAACAATGAGCAGTTCTTC.

The rearrangement joins TRBV6-5 to TRBJ2-4, with D perhaps assigned TRBD1 or TRBD2 (5 bases each). CDR1 and CDR2 (germline): MNHEY, SVGAGI. The CDR3 has 15 residues. Trimming cost V 5 bases and J 4 bases, with 15 bases left between them. The CDR3 nucleotides read TGTGCCAGCAGTGTTGGGGACCCCAAGAAAAACATTCAGTACTTC. Amino acid sequence: CASSVGDPKKNIQYF.